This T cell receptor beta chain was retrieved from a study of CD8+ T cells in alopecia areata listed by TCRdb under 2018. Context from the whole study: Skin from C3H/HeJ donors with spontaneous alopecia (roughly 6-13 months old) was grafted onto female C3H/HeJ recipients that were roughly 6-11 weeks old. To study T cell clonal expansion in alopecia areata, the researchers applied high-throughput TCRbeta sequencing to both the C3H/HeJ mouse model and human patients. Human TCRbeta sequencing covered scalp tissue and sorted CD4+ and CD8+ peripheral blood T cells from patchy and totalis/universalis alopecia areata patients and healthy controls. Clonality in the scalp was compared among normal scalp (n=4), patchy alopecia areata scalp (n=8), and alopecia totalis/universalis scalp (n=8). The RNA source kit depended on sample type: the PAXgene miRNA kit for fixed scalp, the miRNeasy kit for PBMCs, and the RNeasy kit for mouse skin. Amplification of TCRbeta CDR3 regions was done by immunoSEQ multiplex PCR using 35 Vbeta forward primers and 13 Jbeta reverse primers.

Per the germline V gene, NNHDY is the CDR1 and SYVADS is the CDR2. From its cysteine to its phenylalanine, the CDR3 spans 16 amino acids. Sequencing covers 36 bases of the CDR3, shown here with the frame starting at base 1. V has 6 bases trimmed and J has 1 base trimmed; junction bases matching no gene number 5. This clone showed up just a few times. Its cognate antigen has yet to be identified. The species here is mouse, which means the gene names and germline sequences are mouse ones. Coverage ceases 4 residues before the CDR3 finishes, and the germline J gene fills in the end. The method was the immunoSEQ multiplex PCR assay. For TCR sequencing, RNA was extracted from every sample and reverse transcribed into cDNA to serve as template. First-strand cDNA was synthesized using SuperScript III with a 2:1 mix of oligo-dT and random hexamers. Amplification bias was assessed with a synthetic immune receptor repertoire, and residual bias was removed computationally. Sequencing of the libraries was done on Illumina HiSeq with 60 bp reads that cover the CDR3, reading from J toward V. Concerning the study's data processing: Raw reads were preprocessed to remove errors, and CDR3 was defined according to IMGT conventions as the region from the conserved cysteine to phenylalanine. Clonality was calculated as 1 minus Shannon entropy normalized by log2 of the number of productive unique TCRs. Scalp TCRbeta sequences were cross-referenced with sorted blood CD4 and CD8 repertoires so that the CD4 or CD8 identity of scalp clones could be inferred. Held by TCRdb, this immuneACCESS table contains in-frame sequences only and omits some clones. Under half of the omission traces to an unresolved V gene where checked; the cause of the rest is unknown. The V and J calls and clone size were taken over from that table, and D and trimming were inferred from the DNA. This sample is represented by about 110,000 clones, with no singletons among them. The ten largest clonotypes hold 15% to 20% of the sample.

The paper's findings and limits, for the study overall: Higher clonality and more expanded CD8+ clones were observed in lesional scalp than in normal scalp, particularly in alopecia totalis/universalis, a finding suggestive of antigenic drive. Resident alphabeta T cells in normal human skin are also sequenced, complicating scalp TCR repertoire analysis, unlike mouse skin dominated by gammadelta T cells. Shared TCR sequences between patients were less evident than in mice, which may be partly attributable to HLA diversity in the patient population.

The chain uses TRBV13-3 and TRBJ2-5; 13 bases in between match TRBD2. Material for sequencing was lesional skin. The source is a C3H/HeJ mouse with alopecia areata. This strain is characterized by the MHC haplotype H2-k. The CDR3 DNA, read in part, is TGTGCCAGCATCCCGGGACTGGGGGGGGACCAAGAC. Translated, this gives CASIPGLGGDQD. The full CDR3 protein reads CASIPGLGGDQDTQYF.